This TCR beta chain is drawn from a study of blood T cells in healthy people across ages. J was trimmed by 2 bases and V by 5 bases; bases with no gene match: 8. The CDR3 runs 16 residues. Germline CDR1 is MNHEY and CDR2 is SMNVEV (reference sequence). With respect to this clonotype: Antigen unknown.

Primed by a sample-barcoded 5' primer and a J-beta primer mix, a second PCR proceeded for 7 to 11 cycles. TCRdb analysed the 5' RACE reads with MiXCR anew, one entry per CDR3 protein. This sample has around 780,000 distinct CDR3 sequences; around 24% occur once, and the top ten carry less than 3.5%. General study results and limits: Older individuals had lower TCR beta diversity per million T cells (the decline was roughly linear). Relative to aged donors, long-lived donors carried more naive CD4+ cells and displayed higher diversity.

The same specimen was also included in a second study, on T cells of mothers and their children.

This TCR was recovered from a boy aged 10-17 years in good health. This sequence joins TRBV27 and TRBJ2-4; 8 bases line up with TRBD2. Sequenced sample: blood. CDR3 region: CASSPAGVPPKNIQYF. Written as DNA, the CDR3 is TGTGCCAGCAGTCCAGCGGGGGTCCCACCCAAAAACATTCAGTACTTC.